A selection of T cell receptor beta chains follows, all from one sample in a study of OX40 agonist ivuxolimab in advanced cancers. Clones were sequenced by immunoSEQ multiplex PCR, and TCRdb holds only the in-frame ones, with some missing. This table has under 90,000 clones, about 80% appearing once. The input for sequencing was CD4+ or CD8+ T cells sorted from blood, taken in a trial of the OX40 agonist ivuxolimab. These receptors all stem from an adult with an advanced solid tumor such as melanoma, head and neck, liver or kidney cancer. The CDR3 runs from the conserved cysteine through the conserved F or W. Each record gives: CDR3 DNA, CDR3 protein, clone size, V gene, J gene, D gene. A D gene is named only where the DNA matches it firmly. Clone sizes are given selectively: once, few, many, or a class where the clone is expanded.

CDR3nt: TGTGCCAGCAGTACGGGGAGCAGCGGCTACACCTTC
CDR3aa: CASSTGSSGYTF
abundance: .
v_gene: TRBV6-6
j_gene: TRBJ1-2
d_gene: .

CDR3nt: TGTGCCAGCCGCCCCGGTCAAGTCGAGGGGGAGACCCAGTACTTC
CDR3aa: CASRPGQVEGETQYF
abundance: .
v_gene: TRBV7-6
j_gene: TRBJ2-5
d_gene: .

CDR3nt: TGTGCCACCAGCAGAGAGGGCACCAAGGTCAGTCAGCCCCAGCATTTT
CDR3aa: CATSREGTKVSQPQHF
abundance: .
v_gene: TRBV15
j_gene: TRBJ1-5
d_gene: .

CDR3nt: TGCGCCAGCAGCCAAGGGTACGGAGGGAGAGAAAAACTGTTTTTT
CDR3aa: CASSQGYGGREKLFF
abundance: .
v_gene: TRBV4-1
j_gene: TRBJ1-4
d_gene: .

CDR3nt: TGCGCCAGCAGTGCGGGCCTGGGAGGCGCTGAAGCTTTCTTT
CDR3aa: CASSAGLGGAEAFF
abundance: .
v_gene: TRBV5-1
j_gene: TRBJ1-1
d_gene: .

CDR3nt: TGTGCCAGCAGACGGTTCCCGAACACTGAAGCTTTCTTT
CDR3aa: CASRRFPNTEAFF
abundance: .
v_gene: TRBV2
j_gene: TRBJ1-1
d_gene: .

CDR3nt: TGTGCCAGTAGTATGAGTTTTCTTAGCAATCAGCCCCAGCATTTT
CDR3aa: CASSMSFLSNQPQHF
abundance: few
v_gene: TRBV19
j_gene: TRBJ1-5
d_gene: .

CDR3nt: TGTGCCAGCAGCGCAAAAGGGGAGGATACGCAGTATTTT
CDR3aa: CASSAKGEDTQYF
abundance: .
v_gene: TRBV9
j_gene: TRBJ2-3
d_gene: .

CDR3nt: TGTGCCAGCAGTAACAGGGGCCAAGAGACCCAGTACTTC
CDR3aa: CASSNRGQETQYF
abundance: .
v_gene: TRBV6-6
j_gene: TRBJ2-5
d_gene: TRBD1

CDR3nt: TGTGCCAGCAGTATAGATATGAACACTGAAGCTTTCTTT
CDR3aa: CASSIDMNTEAFF
abundance: few
v_gene: TRBV5-6
j_gene: TRBJ1-1
d_gene: .

CDR3nt: TGCGCCAGCAGCCAGGGACAGGGGATTGGCTACACCTTC
CDR3aa: CASSQGQGIGYTF
abundance: .
v_gene: TRBV5-1
j_gene: TRBJ1-2
d_gene: TRBD1

CDR3nt: TGTGCCAGCATTCTGGGAGATACGCAGTATTTT
CDR3aa: CASILGDTQYF
abundance: .
v_gene: TRBV6-1
j_gene: TRBJ2-3
d_gene: .

CDR3nt: TGTGCCAGCTCCTTAAGCTTTAGCGGGGGATACGAGCAGTACTTC
CDR3aa: CASSLSFSGGYEQYF
abundance: .
v_gene: TRBV6-1
j_gene: TRBJ2-7
d_gene: TRBD2

CDR3nt: TGTGCCAGCAGCCAAGATTCGTCAGGGGGCATTAGGCACATTCAGTACTTC
CDR3aa: CASSQDSSGGIRHIQYF
abundance: .
v_gene: TRBV4-2
j_gene: TRBJ2-4
d_gene: TRBD1

CDR3nt: TGCAGCGTTGACGTCCCGCAGATAAGCAATAATGAGCAGTTCTTC
CDR3aa: CSVDVPQISNNEQFF
abundance: .
v_gene: TRBV29-1
j_gene: TRBJ2-1
d_gene: .

CDR3nt: TGTGCCAGCAGCTCCCAGGTGGCAGATACGCAGTATTTT
CDR3aa: CASSSQVADTQYF
abundance: .
v_gene: TRBV5-6
j_gene: TRBJ2-3
d_gene: .